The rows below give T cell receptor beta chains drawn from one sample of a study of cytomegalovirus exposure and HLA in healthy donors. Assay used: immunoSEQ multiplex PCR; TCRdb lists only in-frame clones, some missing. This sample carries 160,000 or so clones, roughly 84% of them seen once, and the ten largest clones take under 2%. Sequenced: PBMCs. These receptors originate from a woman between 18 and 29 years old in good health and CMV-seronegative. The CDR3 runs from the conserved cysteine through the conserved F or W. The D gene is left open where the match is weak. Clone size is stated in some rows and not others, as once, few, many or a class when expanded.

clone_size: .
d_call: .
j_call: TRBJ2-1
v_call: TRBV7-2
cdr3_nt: TGTGCCAGCAGCTTCATAGGGAACAGGGTTGGAAATGAGCAGTTCTTC
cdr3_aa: CASSFIGNRVGNEQFF

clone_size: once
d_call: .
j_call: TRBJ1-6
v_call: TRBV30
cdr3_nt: TGTGCCTGGAATCGGCAGGGGCGATCACCCCTCCACTTT
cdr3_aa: CAWNRQGRSPLHF

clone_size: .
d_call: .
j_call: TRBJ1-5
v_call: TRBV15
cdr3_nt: TGTGCCACCAGCAGAGATACGGGGGTAGGCCAGCCCCAGCATTTT
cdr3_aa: CATSRDTGVGQPQHF

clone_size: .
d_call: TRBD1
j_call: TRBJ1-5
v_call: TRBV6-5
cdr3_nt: TGTGCCAGCAGTTACTCCCCAAACAGGGGTAATCAGCCCCAGCATTTT
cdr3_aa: CASSYSPNRGNQPQHF

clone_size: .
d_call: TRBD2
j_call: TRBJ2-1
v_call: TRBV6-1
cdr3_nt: TGTGCCAGCAGTGGGACTAGCGGGGGGGGCCGTGGGGATGAGCAGTTCTTC
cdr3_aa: CASSGTSGGGRGDEQFF

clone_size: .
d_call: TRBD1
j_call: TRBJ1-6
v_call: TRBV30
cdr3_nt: TGTGCCTGGAGTGTATTGGGGGGACAGAATAATTCACCCCTCCACTTT
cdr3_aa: CAWSVLGGQNNSPLHF

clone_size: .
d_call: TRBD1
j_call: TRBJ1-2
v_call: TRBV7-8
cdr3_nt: TGTGCCAGCAGCCTAGGACAGGGCACTGGCTACACCTTC
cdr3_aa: CASSLGQGTGYTF

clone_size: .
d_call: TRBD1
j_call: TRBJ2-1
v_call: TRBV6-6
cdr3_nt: TGTGCCAGCAGTTACTCCGGGACAGGGGGCGAGCAGTTCTTC
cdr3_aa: CASSYSGTGGEQFF

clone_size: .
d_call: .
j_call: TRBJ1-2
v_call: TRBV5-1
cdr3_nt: TGCGCCAGCAGCTCCGGACAGCCTAACTATGGCTACACCTTC
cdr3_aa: CASSSGQPNYGYTF

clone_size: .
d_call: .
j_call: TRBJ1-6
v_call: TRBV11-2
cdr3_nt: TGTGCCAGCAGCTTAGTTCAGGGAAATTCACCCCTCCACTTT
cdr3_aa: CASSLVQGNSPLHF

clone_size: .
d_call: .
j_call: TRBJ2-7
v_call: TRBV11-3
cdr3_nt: TGTGCCAGCAGCTTAGATCGGAATGGGGCCTACGGGTTGCACGAGCAGTACTTC
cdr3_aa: CASSLDRNGAYGLHEQYF

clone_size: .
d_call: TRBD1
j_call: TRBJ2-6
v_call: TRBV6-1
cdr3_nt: TGTGCCAGCAGTGTCTGGACAGGGAGTTCAGGGGCCAACGGCCTGACTTTC
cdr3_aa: CASSVWTGSSGANGLTF

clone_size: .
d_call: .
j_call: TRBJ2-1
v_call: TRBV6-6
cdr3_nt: TGTGCCAGCACGGGGAACAATGAGCAGTTCTTC
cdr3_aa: CASTGNNEQFF